These 10 T cell receptor beta chains came from one sample sequenced in a study of beta chain features in type 1 diabetes. Reverse transcribing all isolated RNA meant expressed TCRB transcripts were sequenced. Only in-frame clones appear in the TCRdb table, and some are missing; sequencing was by immunoSEQ multiplex PCR. There are over 500,000 clones in the sample; around a sixth occur only once, and approximately 0.093% lies in the top ten. Sequencing was done on a sample of naive CD4+ T cells from blood. The receptors were gathered from a man aged 18 to 30 in good health.

The V call is TRBV5-4, the J call TRBJ1-1; a possible D gene is TRBD1 (5 bases). V lost 4 bases and J 4 bases, leaving 11 bases between the germline ends. Germline lookup yields CDR1 SGHNT and CDR2 YYREEE (reference sequence). The CDR3 has 13 residues. The CDR3 region has the DNA TGTGCCAGCAGCACCGGACATATCACTGAAGCTTTCTTT. This codes for CASSTGHITEAFF. Full variable domain (rest looked up from reference TRBV5-4 and TRBJ1-1): ETGVTQSPTHLIKTRGQQVTLRCSSQSGHNTVSWYQQALGQGPQFIFQYYREEENGRGNFPPRFSGLQFPNYSSELNVNALELDDSALYLCASSTGHITEAFFGQGTRLTVV.

This clone came up a few times. Other DNA sequences in this sample translate to the same CDR3. The chain combines TRBV18 with TRBJ2-7; D unclear. The CDR3 has 12 amino acids. Per germline, CDR1 KGHSH and CDR2 LQKENI. Trimming shortened V by 6 bases and J by 0 bases, and 6 bases separated the two germline ends. The chain's CDR3 is CASSPISYEQYF. The CDR3 nucleotides are TGTGCCAGCTCTCCCATCTCCTACGAGCAGTACTTC. Drawing the rest from reference TRBV18 and TRBJ2-7, the complete variable domain is NAGVMQNPRHLVRRRGQEARLRCSPMKGHSHVYWYRQLPEEGLKFMVYLQKENIIDESGMPKERFSAEFPKEGPSILRIQQVVRGDSAAYFCASSPISYEQYFGPGTRLTVT.

The count of this clone is one. The rearrangement links TRBV7-9 to TRBJ1-1; a weak D match, TRBD1 (6 bases). Germline CDR1 SEHNR, CDR2 FQNEAQ (reference sequence). The length of the CDR3 is 16 residues. Between the trimmed V and J ends, which lost 5 bases and 1 base, there was a span of 17 bases. CDR3 sequence: CASSIRSQGSNTEAFF. DNA of the CDR3: TGTGCCAGCAGCATCCGCTCACAGGGATCGAACACTGAAGCTTTCTTT.

As for this clone: The junction departs from germline at one end; a sequencing error may be responsible. The J gene is TRBJ2-3, the V gene TRBV7-2; D tentatively reads TRBD1 or TRBD2 (5 bases each). The CDR3 is made up of 15 amino acids. The germline V gene encodes CDR1 SGHTA and CDR2 FQGNSA. CDR3 nucleotides: TGTGCCAGCAGCCTAGCCCCGGGACGAACAGATACGCAGTATTTT. Protein sequence: CASSLAPGRTDTQYF.

The rearrangement uses TRBV5-5 and TRBJ2-5; 7 bases agree with TRBD1. The V segment lost 4 bases and the J segment 4 bases; nucleotides outside the gene matches: 13. The CDR3 covers 16 residues. CDR1 and CDR2 from the germline V gene are SGHKS and YYEKEE (reference sequence). The CDR3 here is CASSPEGAGNRETQYF. In DNA, the CDR3 is TGTGCCAGCAGCCCCGAGGGGGCAGGGAATAGAGAGACCCAGTACTTC.

The chain has TRBV30 and TRBJ2-3; TRBD2 matches at 11 bases. CDR3 length: 15 amino acids. Germline CDR1 and CDR2: GTSNPN and SVGIG (reference sequence). Trimming took 2 bases from V and 5 from J; bases not matched to a gene: 6. CDR3 sequence: CAWSFSGGAQDTQYF. CDR3 in DNA: TGTGCCTGGAGTTTTAGCGGGGGGGCGCAAGATACGCAGTATTTT.

The CDR3 DNA reads TGTGCCAGCCTAGGACTAGCGGGGCACGAGCAGTACTTC. This encodes CASLGLAGHEQYF. This chain links TRBV28 with TRBJ2-7; 12 bases agree with TRBD2. Looked up from germline, CDR1 is MDHEN and CDR2 is SYDVKM. CDR3 length: 13 amino acids. V trimming: 8 bases; J trimming: 5 bases; junction bases outside the gene matches: 4.

This clone appeared a few times. The gene calls are TRBV5-6 and TRBJ2-1; 13 positions agree with TRBD2. The CDR3 is 15 residues long. Germline V lookup: CDR1 SGHDT, CDR2 YYEEEE. The junction had 4 bases not matched to a gene; V was cut back by 4 bases and J by 6 bases. In nucleotides, the CDR3 is TGTGCCAGCAGCGCGGGACTAGCGGGGAGCAATGAGCAGTTCTTC. As protein: CASSAGLAGSNEQFF.

A few counts support this clone. The J gene is TRBJ2-7, the V gene TRBV14; no firm D call. The V gene lost 3 bases and the J gene lost 3 bases, with 12 bases spanning the gap. The CDR3 totals 14 residues. CDR1 and CDR2 (germline): SGHDN, FVKESK. The CDR3 here is CASSQNRALYEQYF. CDR3 in DNA: TGTGCCAGCAGCCAGAACCGGGCCCTCTACGAGCAGTACTTC.

CDR3 protein: CASSPRYPGNEQFF. For the CDR3, the DNA is TGTGCCAGTAGTCCCCGATATCCGGGCAATGAGCAGTTCTTC. This rearrangement joins TRBV19 to TRBJ2-1, with D unresolved. The V end lost 5 bases, the J end lost 6 bases, and 14 bases lay between the germline ends. There are 14 residues in the CDR3. Germline CDR1 LNHDA, CDR2 SQIVND (reference sequence).